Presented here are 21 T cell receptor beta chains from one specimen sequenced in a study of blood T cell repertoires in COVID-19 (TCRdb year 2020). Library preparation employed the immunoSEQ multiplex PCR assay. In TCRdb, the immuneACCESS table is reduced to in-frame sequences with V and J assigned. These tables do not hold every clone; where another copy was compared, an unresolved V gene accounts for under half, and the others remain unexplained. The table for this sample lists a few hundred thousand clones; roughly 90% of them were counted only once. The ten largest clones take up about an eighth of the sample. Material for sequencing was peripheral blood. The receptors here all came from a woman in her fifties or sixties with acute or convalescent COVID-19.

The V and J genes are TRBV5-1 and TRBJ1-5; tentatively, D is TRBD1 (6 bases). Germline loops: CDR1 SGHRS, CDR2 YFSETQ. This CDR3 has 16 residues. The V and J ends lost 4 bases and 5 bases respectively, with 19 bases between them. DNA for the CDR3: TGCGCCAGCAGCGAGGGGTCTTCAGGGGCCGATCAGCCCCAGCATTTT. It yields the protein CASSEGSSGADQPQHF.

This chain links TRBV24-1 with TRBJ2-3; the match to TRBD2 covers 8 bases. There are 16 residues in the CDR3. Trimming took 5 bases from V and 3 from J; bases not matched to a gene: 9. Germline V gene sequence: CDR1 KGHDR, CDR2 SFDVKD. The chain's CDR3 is CATSAPGGKGTDTQYF. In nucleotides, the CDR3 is TGTGCCACCAGTGCCCCGGGGGGGAAGGGGACAGATACGCAGTATTTT.

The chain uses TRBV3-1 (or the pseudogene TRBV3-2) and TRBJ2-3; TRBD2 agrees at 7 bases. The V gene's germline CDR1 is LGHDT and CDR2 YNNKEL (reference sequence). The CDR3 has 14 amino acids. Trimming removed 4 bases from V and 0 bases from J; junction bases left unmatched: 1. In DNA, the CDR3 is TGTGCCAGCAGCCTTAGCGGGAGCACAGATACGCAGTATTTT. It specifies CASSLSGSTDTQYF.

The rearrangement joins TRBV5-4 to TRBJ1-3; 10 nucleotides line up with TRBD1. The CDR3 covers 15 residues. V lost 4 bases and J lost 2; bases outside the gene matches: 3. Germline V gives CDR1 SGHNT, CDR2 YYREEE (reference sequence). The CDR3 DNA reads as TGTGCCAGCAGCGTGGGACAGGGGACTGGAAACACCATATATTTT. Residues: CASSVGQGTGNTIYF.

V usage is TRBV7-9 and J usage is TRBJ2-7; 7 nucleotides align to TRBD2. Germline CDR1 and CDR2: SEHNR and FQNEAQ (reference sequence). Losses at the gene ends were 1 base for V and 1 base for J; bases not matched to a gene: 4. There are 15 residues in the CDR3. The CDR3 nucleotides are TGTGCCAGCAGCTTAGTACGAGCGGGGTCCTACGAGCAGTACTTC. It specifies CASSLVRAGSYEQYF.

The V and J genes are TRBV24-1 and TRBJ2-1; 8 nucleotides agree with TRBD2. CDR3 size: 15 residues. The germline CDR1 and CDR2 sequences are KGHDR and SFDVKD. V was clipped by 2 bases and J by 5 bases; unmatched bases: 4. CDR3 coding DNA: TGTGCCACCAGTGATTGGCGGGAGGAAAACAATGAGCAGTTCTTC. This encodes CATSDWREENNEQFF.

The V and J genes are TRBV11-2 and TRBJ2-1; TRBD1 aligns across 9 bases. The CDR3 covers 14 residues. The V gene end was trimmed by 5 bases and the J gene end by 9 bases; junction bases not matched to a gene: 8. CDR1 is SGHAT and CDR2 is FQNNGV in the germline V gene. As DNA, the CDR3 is TGTGCCAGCAGCCATGGGACAGGGTTTTTTGAGCAGTTCTTC. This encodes CASSHGTGFFEQFF.

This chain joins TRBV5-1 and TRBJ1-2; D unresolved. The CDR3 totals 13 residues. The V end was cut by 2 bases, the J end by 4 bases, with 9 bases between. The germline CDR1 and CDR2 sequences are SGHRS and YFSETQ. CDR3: CASSFSVSYGYTF. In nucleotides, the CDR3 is TGCGCCAGCAGCTTCTCTGTCTCCTATGGCTACACCTTC.

DNA of the CDR3: TGTGCCAGCAGCCCAGGGGGCTACACTGAAGCTTTCTTT. It codes for CASSPGGYTEAFF. J is TRBJ1-1 and V is TRBV7-2; TRBD1 aligns across 8 bases. The CDR3 sequence is 13 residues long. The V segment lost 5 bases and the J segment 3 bases; nucleotides outside the gene matches: 2. Looked up from germline, CDR1 is SGHTA and CDR2 is FQGNSA.

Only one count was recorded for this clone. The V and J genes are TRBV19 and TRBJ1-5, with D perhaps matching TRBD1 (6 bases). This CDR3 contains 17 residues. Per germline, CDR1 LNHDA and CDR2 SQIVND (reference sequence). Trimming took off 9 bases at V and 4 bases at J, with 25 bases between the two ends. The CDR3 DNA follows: TGTGCCAGCCGAAGGGGGGGCGAGACAGGACAGAATCAGCCCCAGCATTTT. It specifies CASRRGGETGQNQPQHF.

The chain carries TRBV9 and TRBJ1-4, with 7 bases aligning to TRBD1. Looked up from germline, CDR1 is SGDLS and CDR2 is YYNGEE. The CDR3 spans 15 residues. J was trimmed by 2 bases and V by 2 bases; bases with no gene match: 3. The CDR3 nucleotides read TGTGCCAGCAGCGTCGGGACAGCGACTAATGAAAAACTGTTTTTT. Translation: CASSVGTATNEKLFF.

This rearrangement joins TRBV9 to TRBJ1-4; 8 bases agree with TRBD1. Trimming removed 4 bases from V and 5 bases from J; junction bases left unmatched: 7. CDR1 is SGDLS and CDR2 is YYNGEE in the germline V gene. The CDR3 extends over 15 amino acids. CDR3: CASSPLGQANEKLFF. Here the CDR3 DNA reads TGTGCCAGCAGCCCCCTGGGACAGGCAAATGAAAAACTGTTTTTT.

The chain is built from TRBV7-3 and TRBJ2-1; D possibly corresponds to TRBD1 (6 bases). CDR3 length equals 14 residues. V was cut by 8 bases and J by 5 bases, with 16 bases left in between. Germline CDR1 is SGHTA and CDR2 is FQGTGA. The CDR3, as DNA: TGTGCCAGCGGGTCAGGACAGTCCCACAATGAGCAGTTCTTC. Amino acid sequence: CASGSGQSHNEQFF.

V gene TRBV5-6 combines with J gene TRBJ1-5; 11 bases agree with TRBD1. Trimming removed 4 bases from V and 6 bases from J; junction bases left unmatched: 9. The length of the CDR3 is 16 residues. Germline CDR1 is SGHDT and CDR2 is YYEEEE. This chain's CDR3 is CASSLGTGGKVQPQHF. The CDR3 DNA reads TGTGCCAGCAGCCTCGGGACAGGGGGTAAAGTTCAGCCCCAGCATTTT. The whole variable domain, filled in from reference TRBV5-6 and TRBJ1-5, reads DAGVTQSPTHLIKTRGQQVTLRCSPKSGHDTVSWYQQALGQGPQFIFQYYEEEERQRGNFPDRFSGHQFPNYSSELNVNALLLGDSALYLCASSLGTGGKVQPQHFGDGTRLSIL.

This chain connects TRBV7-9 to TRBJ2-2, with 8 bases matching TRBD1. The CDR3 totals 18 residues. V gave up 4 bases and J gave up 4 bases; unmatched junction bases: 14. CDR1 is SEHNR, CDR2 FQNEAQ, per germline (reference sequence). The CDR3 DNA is TGTGCCAGCAGCTCTACTCCTCGGACAGGGTCGTCCACCGGGGAGCTGTTTTTT. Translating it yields CASSSTPRTGSSTGELFF.

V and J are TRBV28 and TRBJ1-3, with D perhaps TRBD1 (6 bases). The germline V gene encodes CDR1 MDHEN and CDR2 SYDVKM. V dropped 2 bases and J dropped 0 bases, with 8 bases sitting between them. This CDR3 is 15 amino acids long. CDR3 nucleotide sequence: TGTGCCAGCAGTTTACCAGGGGCCTCTGGAAACACCATATATTTT. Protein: CASSLPGASGNTIYF.

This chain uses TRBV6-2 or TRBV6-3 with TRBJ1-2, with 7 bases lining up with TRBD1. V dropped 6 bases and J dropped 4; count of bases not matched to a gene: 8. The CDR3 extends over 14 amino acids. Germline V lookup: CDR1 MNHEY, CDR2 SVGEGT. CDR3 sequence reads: CASRPPGTAYGYTF. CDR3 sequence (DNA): TGTGCCAGCAGGCCTCCCGGGACAGCCTATGGCTACACCTTC.

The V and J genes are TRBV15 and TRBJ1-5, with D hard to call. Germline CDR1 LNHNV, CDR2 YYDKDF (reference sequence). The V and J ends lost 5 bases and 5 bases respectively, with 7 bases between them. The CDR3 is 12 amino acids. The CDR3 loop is CATSSPDQPQHF. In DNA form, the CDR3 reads TGTGCCACCAGCTCTCCGGATCAGCCCCAGCATTTT.

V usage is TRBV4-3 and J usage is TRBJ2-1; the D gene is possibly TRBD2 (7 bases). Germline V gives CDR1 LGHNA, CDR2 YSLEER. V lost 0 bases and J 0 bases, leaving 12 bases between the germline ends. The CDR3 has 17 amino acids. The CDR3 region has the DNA TGCGCCAGCAGCCAAGATACCGGGGGGCTCTCCTACAATGAGCAGTTCTTC. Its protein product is CASSQDTGGLSYNEQFF.

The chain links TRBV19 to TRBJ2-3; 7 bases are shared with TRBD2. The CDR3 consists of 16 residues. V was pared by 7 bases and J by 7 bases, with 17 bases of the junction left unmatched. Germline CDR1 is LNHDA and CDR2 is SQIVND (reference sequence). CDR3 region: CASTRSGTMLVHTQYF. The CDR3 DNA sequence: TGTGCCAGTACGAGGAGCGGGACCATGCTGGTGCATACGCAGTATTTT.

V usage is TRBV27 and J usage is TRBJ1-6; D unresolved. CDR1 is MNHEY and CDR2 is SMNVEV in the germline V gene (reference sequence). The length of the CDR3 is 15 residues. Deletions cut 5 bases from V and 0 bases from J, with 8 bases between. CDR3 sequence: CASSPPSSYNSPLHF. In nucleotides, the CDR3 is TGTGCCAGCAGTCCGCCCAGCTCCTATAATTCACCCCTCCACTTT.